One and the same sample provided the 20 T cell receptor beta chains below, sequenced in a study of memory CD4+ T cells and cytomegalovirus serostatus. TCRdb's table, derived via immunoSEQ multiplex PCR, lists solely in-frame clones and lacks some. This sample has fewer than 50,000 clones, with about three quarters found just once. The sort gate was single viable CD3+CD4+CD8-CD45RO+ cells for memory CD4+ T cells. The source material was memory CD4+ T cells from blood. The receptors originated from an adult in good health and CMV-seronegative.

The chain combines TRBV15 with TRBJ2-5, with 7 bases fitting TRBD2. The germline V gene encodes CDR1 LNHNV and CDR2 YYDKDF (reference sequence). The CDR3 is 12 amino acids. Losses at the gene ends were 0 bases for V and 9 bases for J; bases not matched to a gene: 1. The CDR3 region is CATSRDREAQYF. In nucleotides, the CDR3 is TGTGCCACCAGCAGAGATCGGGAGGCCCAGTACTTC. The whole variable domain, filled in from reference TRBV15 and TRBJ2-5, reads DAMVIQNPRYQVTQFGKPVTLSCSQTLNHNVMYWYQQKSSQAPKLLFHYYDKDFNNEADTPDNFQSRRPNTSFCFLDIRSPGLGDTAMYLCATSRDREAQYFGPGTRLLVL.

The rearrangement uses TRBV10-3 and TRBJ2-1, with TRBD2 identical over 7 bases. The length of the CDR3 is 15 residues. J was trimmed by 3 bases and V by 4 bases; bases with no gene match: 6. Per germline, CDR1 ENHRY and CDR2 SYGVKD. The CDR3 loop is CAISASSGDYNEQFF. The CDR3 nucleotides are TGTGCCATCAGTGCATCTAGCGGAGACTACAATGAGCAGTTCTTC.

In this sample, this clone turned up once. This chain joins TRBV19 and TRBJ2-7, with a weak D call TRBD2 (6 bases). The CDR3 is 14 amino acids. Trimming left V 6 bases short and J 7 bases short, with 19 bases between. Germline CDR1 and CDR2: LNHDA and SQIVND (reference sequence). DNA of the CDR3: TGTGCCAGTAGCCTCGGGGGTGAGTCGAGGGAGCAGTACTTC. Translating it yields CASSLGGESREQYF.

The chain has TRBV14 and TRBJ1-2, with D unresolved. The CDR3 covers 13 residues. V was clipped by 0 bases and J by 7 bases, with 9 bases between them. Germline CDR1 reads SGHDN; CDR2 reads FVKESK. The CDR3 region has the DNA TGTGCCAGCAGCCAAGACAAGTTTGGTGGCTACACCTTC. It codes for CASSQDKFGGYTF.

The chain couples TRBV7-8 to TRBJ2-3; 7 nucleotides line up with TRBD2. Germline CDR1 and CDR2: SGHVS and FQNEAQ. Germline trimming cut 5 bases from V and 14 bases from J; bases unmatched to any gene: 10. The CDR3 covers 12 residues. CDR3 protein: CASSPPAGVSYF. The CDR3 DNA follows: TGTGCCAGCAGCCCCCCCGCGGGAGTATCGTATTTT.

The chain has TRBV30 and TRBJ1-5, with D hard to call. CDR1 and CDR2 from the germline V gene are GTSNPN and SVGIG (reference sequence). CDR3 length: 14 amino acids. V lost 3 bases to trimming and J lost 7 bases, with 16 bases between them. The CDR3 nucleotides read TGTGCCTGGAGCGCAGGACCCTCAGGCCAGCCCCAGCATTTT. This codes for CAWSAGPSGQPQHF.

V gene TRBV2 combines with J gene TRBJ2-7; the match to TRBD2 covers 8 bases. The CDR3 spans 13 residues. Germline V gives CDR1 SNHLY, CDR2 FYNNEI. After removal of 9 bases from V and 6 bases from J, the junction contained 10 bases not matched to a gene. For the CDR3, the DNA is TGTGCCAGTTCCGGGAGGGCCGGCGCCGAGCAGTACTTC. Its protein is CASSGRAGAEQYF.

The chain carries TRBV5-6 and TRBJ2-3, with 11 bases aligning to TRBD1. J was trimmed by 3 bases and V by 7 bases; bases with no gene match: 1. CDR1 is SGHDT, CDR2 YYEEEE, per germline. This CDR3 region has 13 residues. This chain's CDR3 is CASRDRGTDTQYF. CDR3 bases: TGTGCCAGCCGGGACAGGGGGACAGATACGCAGTATTTT.

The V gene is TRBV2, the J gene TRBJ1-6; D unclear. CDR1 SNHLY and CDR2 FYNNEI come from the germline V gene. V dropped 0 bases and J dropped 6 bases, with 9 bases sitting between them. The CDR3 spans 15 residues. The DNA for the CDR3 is TGTGCCAGCAGTGAAGCGGTCGTCAGTAATTCACCCCTCCACTTT. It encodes CASSEAVVSNSPLHF.

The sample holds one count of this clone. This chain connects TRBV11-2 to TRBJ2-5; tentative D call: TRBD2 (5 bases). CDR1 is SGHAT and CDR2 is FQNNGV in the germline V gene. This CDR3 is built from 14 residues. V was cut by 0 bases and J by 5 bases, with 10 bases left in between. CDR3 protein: CASSLERVSETQYF. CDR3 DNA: TGTGCCAGCAGCTTAGAGAGGGTCAGTGAGACCCAGTACTTC.

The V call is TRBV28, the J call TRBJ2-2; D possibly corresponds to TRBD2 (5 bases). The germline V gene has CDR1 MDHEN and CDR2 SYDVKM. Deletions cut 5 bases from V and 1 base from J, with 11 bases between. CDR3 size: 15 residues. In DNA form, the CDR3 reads TGTGCCAGCAGTCCCTCGGGGAGGAACACCGGGGAGCTGTTTTTT. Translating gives CASSPSGRNTGELFF.

CDR3 loop: CAWGRLSKPNEQFF. The CDR3 DNA reads TGTGCCTGGGGAAGACTTTCAAAGCCCAATGAGCAGTTCTTC. This rearrangement joins TRBV30 to TRBJ2-1, with unresolved D. The CDR3 loop spans 14 amino acids. V lost 5 bases, J lost 6 bases, and 17 bases lay in between. The V gene's germline CDR1 is GTSNPN and CDR2 SVGIG (reference sequence).

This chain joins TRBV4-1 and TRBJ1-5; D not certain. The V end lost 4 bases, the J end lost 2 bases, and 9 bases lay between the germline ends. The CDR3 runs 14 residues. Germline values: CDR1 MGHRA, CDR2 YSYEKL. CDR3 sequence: CASSPGRRNQPQHF. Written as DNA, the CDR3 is TGCGCCAGCAGCCCCGGACGGCGCAATCAGCCCCAGCATTTT.

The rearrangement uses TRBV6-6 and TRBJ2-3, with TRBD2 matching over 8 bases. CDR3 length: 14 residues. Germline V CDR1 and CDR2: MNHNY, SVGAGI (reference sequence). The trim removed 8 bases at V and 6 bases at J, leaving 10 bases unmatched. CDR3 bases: TGTGCCAGCGCGCGGAGCGGGAGTCGGGATACGCAGTATTTT. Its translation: CASARSGSRDTQYF.

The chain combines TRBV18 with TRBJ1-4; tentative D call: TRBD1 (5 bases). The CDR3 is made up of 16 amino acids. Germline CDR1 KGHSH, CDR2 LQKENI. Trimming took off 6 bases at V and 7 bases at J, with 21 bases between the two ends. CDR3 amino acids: CASSERSGTVREKLFF. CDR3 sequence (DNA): TGTGCCAGCTCCGAAAGATCCGGGACGGTACGTGAAAAACTGTTTTTT.

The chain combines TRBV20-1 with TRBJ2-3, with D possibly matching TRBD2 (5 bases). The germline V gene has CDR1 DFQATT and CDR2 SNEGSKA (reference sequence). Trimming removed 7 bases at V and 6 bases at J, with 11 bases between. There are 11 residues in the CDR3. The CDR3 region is CSVLVGDTQYF. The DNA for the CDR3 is TGCAGTGTACTAGTCGGGGATACGCAGTATTTT.

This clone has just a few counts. The CDR3 is CASSPIQGAAMNTEAFF. The CDR3 DNA reads as TGTGCCAGCAGTCCAATCCAGGGGGCGGCTATGAACACTGAAGCTTTCTTT. The rearrangement uses TRBV27 and TRBJ1-1, with TRBD1 matching 8 bases. Unmatched junction bases numbered 11, after V lost 5 bases and J lost 0 bases. This CDR3 is built from 17 residues. In germline, CDR1 is MNHEY, CDR2 SMNVEV (reference sequence).

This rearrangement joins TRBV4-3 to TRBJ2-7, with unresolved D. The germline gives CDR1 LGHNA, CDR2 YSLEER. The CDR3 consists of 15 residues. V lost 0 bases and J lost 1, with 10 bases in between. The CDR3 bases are TGCGCCAGCAGCCAAGAAGGTGTCGAGTCCTACGAGCAGTACTTC. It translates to CASSQEGVESYEQYF.

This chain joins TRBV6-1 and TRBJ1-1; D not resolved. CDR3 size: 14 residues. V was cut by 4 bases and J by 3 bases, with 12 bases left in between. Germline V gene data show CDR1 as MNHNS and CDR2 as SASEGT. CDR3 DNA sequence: TGTGCCAGCAGTGCCTGGGGTCGGGACACTGAAGCTTTCTTT. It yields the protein CASSAWGRDTEAFF.

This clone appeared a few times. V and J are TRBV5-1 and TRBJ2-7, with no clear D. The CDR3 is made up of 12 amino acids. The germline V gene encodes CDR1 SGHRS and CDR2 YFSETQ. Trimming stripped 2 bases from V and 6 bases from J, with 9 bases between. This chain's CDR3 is CASSLGSSEQYF. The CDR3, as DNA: TGCGCCAGCAGCTTAGGGTCCAGCGAGCAGTACTTC.